Below are 28 T cell receptor beta chains sequenced from a single sample in a study of T cell responses to AZD1222 COVID-19 vaccine. Profiling relied on immunoSEQ multiplex PCR, and the TCRdb table lists in-frame clones only, not all of them. The sample carries approximately 120,000 clones, around 90% recorded once. Sequencing was performed on peripheral blood, taken on day 0 of MenACWY control vaccination. Receptor source: an adult in good health.

The J gene is TRBJ1-1, the V gene TRBV6-6; D is perhaps TRBD1 (6 bases). There are 12 residues in the CDR3. CDR1 and CDR2 (germline): MNHNY, SVGAGI (reference sequence). The V gene lost 2 bases and the J gene lost 10 bases, with 11 bases spanning the gap. This CDR3 reads CASSYMGHGAFF. The CDR3 bases are TGTGCCAGCAGTTACATGGGACACGGAGCTTTCTTT.

The CDR3, as DNA: TGTGCCAGCTCTAGGGGGACAGTCACAGATACGCAGTATTTT. Encoded protein: CASSRGTVTDTQYF. The chain links TRBV18 to TRBJ2-3; 7 bases fit TRBD1. Germline assignment: CDR1 KGHSH and CDR2 LQKENI. The CDR3 has 14 amino acids. Unmatched junction bases numbered 5, after V lost 6 bases and J lost 2 bases.

J is TRBJ1-2 and V is TRBV6-5, with 8 bases matching TRBD1. V gave up 2 bases and J gave up 10 bases; unmatched junction bases: 6. This CDR3 has 13 residues. Germline lookup yields CDR1 MNHEY and CDR2 SVGAGI. The CDR3, as DNA: TGTGCCAGCAGTTACGGCGGGACAGGAGCCTACACCTTC. It yields the protein CASSYGGTGAYTF.

Of note for this clone: Germline and junction disagree at one end, which may indicate a read error. The CDR3 is CASSLGAGVAGELFF. The CDR3 region has the DNA TGTGCTAGCAGCTTAGGTGCCGGGGTGGCCGGGGAGCTGTTTTTT. The chain uses TRBV7-7 and TRBJ2-2; D might be TRBD2 (5 bases). This CDR3 is 15 amino acids long. In germline, CDR1 is SSHAT, CDR2 FNYEAQ (reference sequence).

This clone was observed a single time. The chain carries TRBV5-1 and TRBJ2-7; a weak D match, TRBD1 (6 bases). Germline CDR1 and CDR2: SGHRS and YFSETQ. CDR3 length equals 22 residues. Trimming shortened V by 4 bases and J by 2 bases, and 37 bases separated the two germline ends. CDR3 amino acids: CASSVTAAYLRQAALAPYEQYF. CDR3 in DNA: TGCGCCAGCAGCGTGACGGCGGCCTACCTACGACAGGCAGCCCTAGCCCCCTACGAGCAGTACTTC.

CDR3 nucleotides: TGTGCCAGCATGCGGTATGAGCAGTTCTTC. Its protein is CASMRYEQFF. The chain recombines TRBV28 with TRBJ2-1; D is unresolved. CDR1 and CDR2 from the germline V gene are MDHEN and SYDVKM. CDR3 length: 10 residues. Between the trimmed V and J ends, which lost 7 bases and 8 bases, there was a span of 6 bases.

The chain couples TRBV6-6 to TRBJ2-7; D gene uncertain. The ends were cut back, 6 bases at V and 5 bases at J, with 20 bases in the middle. CDR3 size: 15 residues. In germline, CDR1 is MNHNY, CDR2 SVGAGI (reference sequence). In DNA, the CDR3 is TGTGCCAGCAGCACCGGACCTTCCCCAAGCCACGAGCAGTACTTC. This translates into CASSTGPSPSHEQYF.

The rearrangement links TRBV7-2 to TRBJ2-7, with 8 bases aligning to TRBD1. The ends lost 3 bases at V and 6 bases at J; junction bases unmatched: 7. This CDR3 contains 14 residues. CDR1 SGHTA and CDR2 FQGNSA come from the germline V gene. The CDR3 reads CASSFRQGLTEQYF. As DNA, the CDR3 is TGTGCCAGCAGCTTTCGACAGGGGCTCACCGAGCAGTACTTC. The whole variable domain, filled in from reference TRBV7-2 and TRBJ2-7, reads GAGVSQSPSNKVTEKGKDVELRCDPISGHTALYWYRQSLGQGLEFLIYFQGNSAPDKSGLPSDRFSAERTGGSVSTLTIQRTQQEDSAVYLCASSFRQGLTEQYFGPGTRLTVT.

The CDR3 DNA reads TGTGCCAGCAGTTACTCGGGACAGGGGTACCAAGAGACCCAGTACTTC. This translates into CASSYSGQGYQETQYF. The chain combines TRBV6-5 with TRBJ2-5, with 10 bases aligning to TRBD1. The V gene's germline CDR1 is MNHEY and CDR2 SVGAGI. CDR3 length equals 16 residues. Trimming at V came to 0 bases and at J to 0 bases, leaving 1 base not matched to a gene.

The chain couples TRBV5-5 to TRBJ2-7; 7 bases map to TRBD2. The trim removed 0 bases at V and 4 bases at J, leaving 4 bases unmatched. Germline-derived CDR1 and CDR2 are SGHKS and YYEKEE (reference sequence). The length of the CDR3 is 14 residues. CDR3 DNA: TGTGCCAGCAGCTTGGGGACTAGGGCTTACGAGCAGTACTTC. This codes for CASSLGTRAYEQYF.

The chain joins TRBV28 to TRBJ2-5, with 7 bases fitting TRBD2. This CDR3 is 13 amino acids long. V lost 2 bases and J lost 4; bases outside the gene matches: 1. Germline CDR1 MDHEN, CDR2 SYDVKM. This CDR3 reads CASSLGGVETQYF. In DNA, the CDR3 is TGTGCCAGCAGTTTAGGGGGGGTAGAGACCCAGTACTTC.

CDR3 nucleotides: TGTGCCATCACTCCGGACAGGAACACCGGGGAGCTGTTTTTT. It specifies CAITPDRNTGELFF. The rearrangement joins TRBV10-3 to TRBJ2-2; D perhaps matches TRBD1 (6 bases). The V end lost 7 bases, the J end lost 1 base, and 10 bases lay between the germline ends. Germline V gene sequence: CDR1 ENHRY, CDR2 SYGVKD. CDR3 length: 14 amino acids.

This chain joins TRBV28 and TRBJ1-2, with D uncertain. Germline V CDR1 and CDR2: MDHEN, SYDVKM. V was clipped by 5 bases and J by 4 bases, with 11 bases between them. The CDR3 has 13 amino acids. The CDR3 coding sequence is TGTGCCAGCAGTCCCTCCTTCGGCTATGGCTACACCTTC. It yields the protein CASSPSFGYGYTF.

The CDR3 DNA sequence: TGTGCCAGAAGCCCGACAGGGGGCAAAGAAAAACTGTTTTTT. Translated, it gives CARSPTGGKEKLFF. The V and J genes are TRBV5-3 and TRBJ1-4, with TRBD1 identical over 10 bases. Being an ORF, TRBV5-3 has a function that is uncertain. The CDR3 is 14 amino acids. Trimming at V came to 4 bases and at J to 8 bases, leaving 5 bases not matched to a gene.

The V and J genes are TRBV20-1 and TRBJ2-1; 9 bases line up with TRBD2. J was trimmed by 5 bases and V by 3 bases; bases with no gene match: 8. Per the germline V gene, CDR1 is DFQATT and CDR2 is SNEGSKA (reference sequence). The CDR3 runs to 15 residues. The CDR3 reads CSASDASGADNEQFF. As DNA, the CDR3 is TGCAGTGCTAGTGATGCTAGCGGGGCCGACAATGAGCAGTTCTTC.

The chain recombines TRBV7-9 with TRBJ2-3, with D perhaps assigned TRBD1 or TRBD2 (5 bases each). CDR3 size: 13 residues. Germline V gives CDR1 SEHNR, CDR2 FQNEAQ (reference sequence). With 6 bases removed from V and 2 bases from J, the gap between germline ends came to 9 bases. DNA of the CDR3: TGTGCCAGCAGTCGGGGCCTCACAGATACGCAGTATTTT. The encoded protein is CASSRGLTDTQYF.

The chain uses TRBV5-1 and TRBJ2-7; 9 nucleotides line up with TRBD2. V shed 4 bases, J shed 2 bases, and the junction held 4 bases outside the gene matches. The CDR3 has 14 amino acids. Germline-derived CDR1 and CDR2 are SGHRS and YFSETQ. The CDR3 region has the DNA TGCGCCAGCAGCCCCGGGACTAGCACCTACGAGCAGTACTTC. Residues: CASSPGTSTYEQYF.

The genes are TRBV2 and TRBJ1-2; D gene uncertain. Trimming took 4 bases from V and 8 from J, leaving 14 bases between them. CDR1 and CDR2 from the germline V gene are SNHLY and FYNNEI. The CDR3 length is 13 residues. The CDR3 sequence: CASSGGGSRGYTF. As DNA, the CDR3 is TGTGCCAGCAGTGGGGGAGGGTCTCGGGGCTACACCTTC.

This rearrangement joins TRBV11-2 to TRBJ2-2; D not resolved. The CDR3 loop spans 19 amino acids. Per the germline V gene, CDR1 is SGHAT and CDR2 is FQNNGV. The V end lost 3 bases, the J end lost 7 bases, and 27 bases lay between the germline ends. CDR3 in DNA: TGTGCCAGCAGCTTCGGAGTGCCGTCGGGCAGCCACACGGGCGGGGAGCTGTTTTTT. As protein: CASSFGVPSGSHTGGELFF.

CDR3: CSVQRGSAGYTF. CDR3 coding DNA: TGCAGCGTCCAGAGGGGCTCCGCTGGCTACACCTTC. The chain couples TRBV29-1 to TRBJ1-2; D might be TRBD1 (5 bases). Germline V gene sequence: CDR1 SQVTM, CDR2 ANQGSEA. The CDR3 runs to 12 residues. V was trimmed by 6 bases and J by 7 bases, leaving 15 bases between them.

V is TRBV18 and J is TRBJ1-1, with D perhaps TRBD1 (5 bases). V gave up 5 bases and J gave up 1 base, with 14 bases separating them. The CDR3 is 15 amino acids. Germline CDR1 reads KGHSH; CDR2 reads LQKENI. CDR3: CASSSSTGENTEAFF. In DNA, the CDR3 is TGTGCCAGCTCATCCTCAACGGGGGAGAACACTGAAGCTTTCTTT.

This clone was picked up a small number of times. The chain has TRBV28 and TRBJ1-6, with 7 bases matching TRBD1. This CDR3 has 16 residues. The germline V gene encodes CDR1 MDHEN and CDR2 SYDVKM. The V gene end was trimmed by 5 bases and the J gene end by 0 bases; junction bases not matched to a gene: 4. For the CDR3, the DNA is TGTGCCAGCAGTCCAGGGGGGAGCTCCTATAATTCACCCCTCCACTTT. Encoded protein: CASSPGGSSYNSPLHF.

This chain uses TRBV30 with TRBJ1-2, with 10 bases aligning to TRBD1. The CDR3 sequence is 13 residues long. Unmatched junction bases numbered 1, after V lost 0 bases and J lost 6 bases. In germline, CDR1 is GTSNPN, CDR2 SVGIG (reference sequence). This chain's CDR3 is CAWSVGTGDGYTF. Written as DNA, the CDR3 is TGTGCCTGGAGTGTAGGGACAGGGGATGGCTACACCTTC.

The chain employs TRBV27 and TRBJ2-7; D tentatively reads TRBD1 or TRBD2 (6 bases each). CDR1 and CDR2 (germline): MNHEY, SMNVEV (reference sequence). V was trimmed by 1 base and J by 0 bases, leaving 10 bases between them. CDR3 size: 15 residues. The DNA for the CDR3 is TGTGCCAGCAGTTTATGGGGGGCGAGCTCCTACGAGCAGTACTTC. This gives the protein CASSLWGASSYEQYF.

The rearrangement uses TRBV4-2 and TRBJ2-7; 13 bases agree with TRBD2. V gave up 1 base and J gave up 2 bases; unmatched junction bases: 8. This CDR3 region has 18 residues. CDR1 is LGHNA, CDR2 YNFKEQ, per germline. The CDR3 loop reads CASSQAPTSGGNPYEQYF. In DNA form, the CDR3 reads TGTGCCAGCAGCCAAGCCCCGACTAGCGGGGGGAACCCCTACGAGCAGTACTTC.

J is TRBJ2-2 and V is TRBV6-5; 7 nucleotides agree with TRBD1. Germline lookup yields CDR1 MNHEY and CDR2 SVGAGI. Trimming cost V 7 bases and J 3 bases; bases outside gene matches: 5. The CDR3 runs to 14 residues. The chain's CDR3 is CASTRGQDTGELFF. DNA for the CDR3: TGTGCCAGCACCCGAGGACAGGACACCGGGGAGCTGTTTTTT.

V is TRBV18 and J is TRBJ1-4; D is possibly TRBD1 (5 bases). Per germline, CDR1 KGHSH and CDR2 LQKENI. The CDR3 contains 13 residues. The ends were cut back, 2 bases at V and 6 bases at J, with 7 bases in the middle. This CDR3 is CASSPTGDEKLFF. The CDR3 DNA is TGTGCCAGCTCACCAACGGGGGATGAAAAACTGTTTTTT. Combining the CDR3 with reference TRBV18 and TRBJ1-4 gives the whole variable domain NAGVMQNPRHLVRRRGQEARLRCSPMKGHSHVYWYRQLPEEGLKFMVYLQKENIIDESGMPKERFSAEFPKEGPSILRIQQVVRGDSAAYFCASSPTGDEKLFFGSGTQLSVL.

CDR3 region: CASSVQGQGVVGGNTIYF. In DNA form, the CDR3 reads TGTGCCAGTAGCGTTCAAGGACAGGGGGTCGTCGGTGGAAACACCATATATTTT. J is TRBJ1-3 and V is TRBV19; 10 bases fit TRBD1. Germline trimming cut 6 bases from V and 3 bases from J; bases unmatched to any gene: 14. This CDR3 region has 18 residues. The germline CDR1 and CDR2 sequences are LNHDA and SQIVND (reference sequence).